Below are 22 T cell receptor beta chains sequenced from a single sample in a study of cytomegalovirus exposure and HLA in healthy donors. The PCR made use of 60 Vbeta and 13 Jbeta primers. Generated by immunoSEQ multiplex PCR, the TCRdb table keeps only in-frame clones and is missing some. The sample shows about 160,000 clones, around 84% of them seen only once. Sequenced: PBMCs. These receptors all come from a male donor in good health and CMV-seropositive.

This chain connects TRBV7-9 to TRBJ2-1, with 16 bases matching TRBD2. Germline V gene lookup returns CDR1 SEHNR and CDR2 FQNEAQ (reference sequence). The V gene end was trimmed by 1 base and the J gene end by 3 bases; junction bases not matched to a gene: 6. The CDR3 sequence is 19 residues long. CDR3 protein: CASSLGGTSGRGLYNEQFF. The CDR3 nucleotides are TGTGCCAGCAGCTTAGGGGGGACTAGCGGGAGGGGTCTCTACAATGAGCAGTTCTTC.

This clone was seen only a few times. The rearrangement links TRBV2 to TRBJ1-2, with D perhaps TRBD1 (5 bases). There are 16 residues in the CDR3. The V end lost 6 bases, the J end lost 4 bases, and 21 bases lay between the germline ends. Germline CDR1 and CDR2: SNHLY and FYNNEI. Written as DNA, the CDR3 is TGTGCCAGCAGAGCCGCGACAGTTCCCACCCTCTATGGCTACACCTTC. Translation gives CASRAATVPTLYGYTF.

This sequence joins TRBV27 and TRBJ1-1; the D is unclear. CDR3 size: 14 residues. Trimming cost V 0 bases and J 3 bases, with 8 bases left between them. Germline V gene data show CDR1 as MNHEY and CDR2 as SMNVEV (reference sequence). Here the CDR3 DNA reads TGTGCCAGCAGTTTATCCGGGGTGCACACTGAAGCTTTCTTT. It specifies CASSLSGVHTEAFF.

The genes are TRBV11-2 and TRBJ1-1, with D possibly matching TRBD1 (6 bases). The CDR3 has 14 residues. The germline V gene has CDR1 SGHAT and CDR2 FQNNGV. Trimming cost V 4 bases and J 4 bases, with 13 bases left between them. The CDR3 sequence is CASSSLGAVTEAFF. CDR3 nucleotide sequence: TGTGCCAGCAGCTCGTTGGGGGCGGTCACTGAAGCTTTCTTT.

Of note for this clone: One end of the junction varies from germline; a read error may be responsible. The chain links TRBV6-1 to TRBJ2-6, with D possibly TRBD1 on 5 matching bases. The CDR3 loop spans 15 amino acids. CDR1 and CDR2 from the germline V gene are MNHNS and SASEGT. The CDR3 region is CASSGGKAGANGLTF. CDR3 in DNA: TGTGCCAGCAGTGGCGGAAAGGCTGGGGCCAACGGCCTGACTTTC.

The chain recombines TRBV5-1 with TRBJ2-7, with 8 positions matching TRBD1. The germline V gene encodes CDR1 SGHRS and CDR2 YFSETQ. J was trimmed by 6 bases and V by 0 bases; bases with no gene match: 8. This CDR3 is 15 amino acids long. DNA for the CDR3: TGCGCCAGCAGCTTGGCCCCCGGACAGGGCCGCGAGCAGTACTTC. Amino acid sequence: CASSLAPGQGREQYF.

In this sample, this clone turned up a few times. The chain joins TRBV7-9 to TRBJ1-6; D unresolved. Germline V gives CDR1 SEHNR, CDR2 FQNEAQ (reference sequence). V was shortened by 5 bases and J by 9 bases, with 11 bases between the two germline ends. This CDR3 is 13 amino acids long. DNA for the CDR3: TGTGCCAGCAGCCCTTCGACGGGTTCACCCCTCCACTTT. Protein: CASSPSTGSPLHF.

The CDR3 reads CASSPRGGAFVTQYF. CDR3 in DNA: TGTGCCAGCAGCCCGCGGGGAGGGGCCTTCGTGACCCAGTACTTC. This chain links TRBV7-9 with TRBJ2-5; 7 bases fit TRBD2. V lost 5 bases and J lost 7; bases outside the gene matches: 13. The CDR3 runs to 15 residues. Germline V gives CDR1 SEHNR, CDR2 FQNEAQ (reference sequence).

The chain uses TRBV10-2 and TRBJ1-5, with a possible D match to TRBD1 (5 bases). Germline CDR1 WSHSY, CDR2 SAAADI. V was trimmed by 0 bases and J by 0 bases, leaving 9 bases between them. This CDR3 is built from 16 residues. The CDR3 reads CASSESGGNSNQPQHF. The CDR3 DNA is TGCGCCAGCAGTGAGTCCGGGGGAAATAGCAATCAGCCCCAGCATTTT.

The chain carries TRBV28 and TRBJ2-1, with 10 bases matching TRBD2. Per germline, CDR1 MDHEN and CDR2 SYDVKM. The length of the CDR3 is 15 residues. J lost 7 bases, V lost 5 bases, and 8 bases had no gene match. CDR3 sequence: CASSRLAGVDNEQFF. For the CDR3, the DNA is TGTGCCAGCAGTCGTCTAGCGGGAGTCGATAATGAGCAGTTCTTC.

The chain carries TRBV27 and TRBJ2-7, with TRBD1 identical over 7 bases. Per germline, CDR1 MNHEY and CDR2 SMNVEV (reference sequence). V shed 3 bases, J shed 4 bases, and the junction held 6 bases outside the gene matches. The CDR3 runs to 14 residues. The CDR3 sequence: CASSLTGTVYEQYF. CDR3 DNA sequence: TGTGCCAGCAGTTTGACTGGGACAGTTTACGAGCAGTACTTC.

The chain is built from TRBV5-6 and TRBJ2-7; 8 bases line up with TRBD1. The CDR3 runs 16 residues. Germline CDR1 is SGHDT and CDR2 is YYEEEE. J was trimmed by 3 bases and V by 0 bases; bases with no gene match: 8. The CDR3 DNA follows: TGTGCCAGCAGCTTGGGTGCAGGGGGCGTCCTCTACGAGCAGTACTTC. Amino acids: CASSLGAGGVLYEQYF.

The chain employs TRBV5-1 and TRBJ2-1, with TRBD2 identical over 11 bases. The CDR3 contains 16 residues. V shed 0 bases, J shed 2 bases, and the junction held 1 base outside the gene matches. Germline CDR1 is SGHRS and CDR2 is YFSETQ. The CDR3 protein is CASSLVSGRAYNEQFF. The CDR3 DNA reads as TGCGCCAGCAGCTTGGTTAGCGGGAGGGCCTACAATGAGCAGTTCTTC.

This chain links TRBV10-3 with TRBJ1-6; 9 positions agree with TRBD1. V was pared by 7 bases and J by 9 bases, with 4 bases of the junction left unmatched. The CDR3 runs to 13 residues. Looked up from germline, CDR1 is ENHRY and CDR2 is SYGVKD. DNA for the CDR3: TGTGCCATCAAGGGACAGGGAACTTCACCCCTCCACTTT. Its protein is CAIKGQGTSPLHF.

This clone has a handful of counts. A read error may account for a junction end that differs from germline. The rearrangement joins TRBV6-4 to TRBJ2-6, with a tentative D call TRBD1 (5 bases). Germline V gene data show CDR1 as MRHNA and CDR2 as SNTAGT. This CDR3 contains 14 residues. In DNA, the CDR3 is TGTGCCAGCAGTGACTCGACTGGGGCCAACGGCCTGACTTTC. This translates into CASSDSTGANGLTF.

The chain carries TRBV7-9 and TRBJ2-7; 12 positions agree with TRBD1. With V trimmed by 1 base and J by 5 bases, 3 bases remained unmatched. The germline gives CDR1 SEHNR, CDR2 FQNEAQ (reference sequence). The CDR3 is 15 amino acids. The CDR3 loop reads CASSLEGQGADEQYF. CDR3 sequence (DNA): TGTGCCAGCAGCTTAGAGGGACAGGGGGCCGACGAGCAGTACTTC.

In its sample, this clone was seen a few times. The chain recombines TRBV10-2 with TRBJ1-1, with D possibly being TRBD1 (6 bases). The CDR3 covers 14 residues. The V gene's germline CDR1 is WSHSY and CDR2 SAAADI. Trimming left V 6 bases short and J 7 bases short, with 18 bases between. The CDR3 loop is CASSSVRGLVEAFF. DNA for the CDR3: TGCGCCAGCAGCTCTGTCAGGGGTTTGGTTGAAGCTTTCTTT.

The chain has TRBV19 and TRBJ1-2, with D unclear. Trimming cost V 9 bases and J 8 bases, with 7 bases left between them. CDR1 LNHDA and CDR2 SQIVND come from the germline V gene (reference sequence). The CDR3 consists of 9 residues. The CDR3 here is CARRRGYTF. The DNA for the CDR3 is TGTGCCAGAAGGAGGGGCTACACCTTC.

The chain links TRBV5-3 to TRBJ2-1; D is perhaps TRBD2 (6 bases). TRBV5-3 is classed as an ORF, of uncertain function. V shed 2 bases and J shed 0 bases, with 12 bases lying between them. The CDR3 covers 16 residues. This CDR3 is CARSFRETSSYNEQFF. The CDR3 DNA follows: TGTGCCAGAAGCTTTAGAGAGACTAGCTCCTACAATGAGCAGTTCTTC.

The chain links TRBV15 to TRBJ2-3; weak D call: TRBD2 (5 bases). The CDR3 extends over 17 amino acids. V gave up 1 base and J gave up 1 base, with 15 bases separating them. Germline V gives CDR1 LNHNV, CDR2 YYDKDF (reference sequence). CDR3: CATSRAPGVSGTDTQYF. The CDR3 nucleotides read TGTGCCACCAGCAGAGCGCCCGGGGTGTCCGGCACAGATACGCAGTATTTT.

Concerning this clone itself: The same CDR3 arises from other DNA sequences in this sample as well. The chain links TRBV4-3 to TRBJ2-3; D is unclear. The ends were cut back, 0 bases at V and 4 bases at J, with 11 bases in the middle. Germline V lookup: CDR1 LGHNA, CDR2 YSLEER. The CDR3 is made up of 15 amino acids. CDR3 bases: TGCGCCAGCAGCCAAGAGGGCACCTCTTCAGATACGCAGTATTTT. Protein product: CASSQEGTSSDTQYF.

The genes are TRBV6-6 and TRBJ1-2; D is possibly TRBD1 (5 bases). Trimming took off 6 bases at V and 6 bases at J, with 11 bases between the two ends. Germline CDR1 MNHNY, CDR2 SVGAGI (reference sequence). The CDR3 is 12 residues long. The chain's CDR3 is CASRGDLHGYTF. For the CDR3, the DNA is TGTGCCAGCAGAGGGGATCTTCATGGCTACACCTTC.